These 16 T cell receptor beta chains came from one sample sequenced in a study of beta chain features in type 1 diabetes. Of the isolated RNA, all was reverse transcribed, and so the sequenced material was expressed TCRB transcripts. TCRdb keeps only in-frame clones here, not all; method: immunoSEQ multiplex PCR. The table records 640,000 or so clones, roughly 13% of them present only once. For these TCRs, the target antigens are not known. Overall study findings and caveats: Moderate but significant shortening of TCRB CDR3s was recorded in all four CD4+ subsets from Type 1 diabetes patients.

Sequenced material: naive CD4+ T cells from blood. All receptors derive from a man between 18 and 29 years old with type 1 diabetes.

V gene TRBV29-1 combines with J gene TRBJ2-1; perhaps TRBD1 as D (5 bases). The CDR3 spans 14 residues. CDR1 and CDR2 from the germline V gene are SQVTM and ANQGSEA. Deletions cut 5 bases from V and 5 bases from J, with 16 bases between. The chain's CDR3 is CSVIILDSNNEQFF. As DNA, the CDR3 is TGCAGCGTTATTATTTTAGACAGTAACAATGAGCAGTTCTTC.

This chain uses TRBV7-2 with TRBJ2-1, with D hard to call. V was clipped by 5 bases and J by 0 bases, with 11 bases between them. There are 15 residues in the CDR3. Germline V CDR1 and CDR2: SGHTA, FQGNSA. The CDR3 loop reads CASSPAWDSYNEQFF. The CDR3 DNA sequence: TGTGCCAGCAGCCCAGCATGGGACTCCTACAATGAGCAGTTCTTC.

As concerns this clone: Germline and junction disagree at one end, which may indicate a read error. This chain links TRBV29-1 with TRBJ2-7; 8 nucleotides align to TRBD1. Germline assignment: CDR1 SQVTM and CDR2 ANQGSEA. CDR3 length: 14 amino acids. The CDR3 bases are TGCAGCGTGGAAGGAGGACAGGGAAGCCACGAGCAGTACTTC. Its translation is CSVEGGQGSHEQYF.

This chain uses TRBV4-1 with TRBJ1-2; 7 nucleotides line up with TRBD1. This CDR3 contains 15 residues. V shed 0 bases and J 4 bases; nucleotides not matched to a gene: 5. Germline V gene sequence: CDR1 MGHRA, CDR2 YSYEKL. The CDR3 region has the DNA TGCGCCAGCAGCCAAGATGGGGGACAGCCCTATGGCTACACCTTC. Amino acids: CASSQDGGQPYGYTF.

This sequence joins TRBV7-9 and TRBJ2-7; D call uncertain. Trimming removed 3 bases from V and 1 base from J, with 7 bases in between. CDR1 and CDR2 (germline): SEHNR, FQNEAQ (reference sequence). This CDR3 spans 13 amino acids. The CDR3 region is CASSFDGSYEQYF. The CDR3 nucleotides read TGTGCCAGCAGCTTTGATGGTTCCTACGAGCAGTACTTC.

This chain joins TRBV10-3 and TRBJ2-2; 10 nucleotides match TRBD1. Germline V gene data show CDR1 as ENHRY and CDR2 as SYGVKD. The junction had 7 bases not matched to a gene; V was cut back by 10 bases and J by 5 bases. This CDR3 spans 14 amino acids. Here the CDR3 DNA reads TGTGCCACCACCGGGACAGGGGATACCGGGGAGCTGTTTTTT. This sequence encodes CATTGTGDTGELFF.

The CDR3 reads CAWINIVGEAFF. The CDR3 DNA follows: TGTGCCTGGATTAACATTGTGGGTGAAGCTTTCTTT. The chain has TRBV30 and TRBJ1-1; no firm D call. CDR1 is GTSNPN and CDR2 is SVGIG in the germline V gene (reference sequence). The CDR3 runs 12 residues. Trimming left V 4 bases short and J 7 bases short, with 13 bases between.

This chain links TRBV11-2 with TRBJ2-3; perhaps TRBD2 as D (5 bases). Between the trimmed V and J ends, which lost 1 base and 7 bases, there was a span of 15 bases. From germline, CDR1 is SGHAT and CDR2 FQNNGV. This CDR3 region has 15 residues. Written as DNA, the CDR3 is TGTGCCAGCAGCTTAGTCGGGATACCCCTGAATACGCAGTATTTT. Residues: CASSLVGIPLNTQYF. The whole variable domain, remainder taken from reference TRBV11-2 and TRBJ2-3, is EAGVAQSPRYKIIEKRQSVAFWCNPISGHATLYWYQQILGQGPKLLIQFQNNGVVDDSQLPKDRFSAERLKGVDSTLKIQPAKLEDSAVYLCASSLVGIPLNTQYFGPGTRLTVL.

This clone was observed a few times. The V call is TRBV6-5, the J call TRBJ1-5; the D gene is possibly TRBD1 (6 bases). The germline CDR1 and CDR2 sequences are MNHEY and SVGAGI. The CDR3 is 15 amino acids. The germline V and J ends were trimmed by 0 bases and 6 bases, with 12 bases remaining between them. The CDR3 protein is CASSYSPGGGQPQHF. CDR3 nucleotides: TGTGCCAGCAGTTACTCCCCCGGGGGCGGTCAGCCCCAGCATTTT.

The rearrangement uses TRBV29-1 and TRBJ1-2; 7 bases line up with TRBD1. The length of the CDR3 is 13 residues. The V gene end was trimmed by 7 bases and the J gene end by 2 bases; junction bases not matched to a gene: 7. Per germline, CDR1 SQVTM and CDR2 ANQGSEA. The CDR3 sequence: CSARGQSNYGYTF. The CDR3 region has the DNA TGCAGCGCCCGGGGACAGTCAAACTATGGCTACACCTTC.

CDR3 residues: CASSLDGGRTDTQYF. CDR3 DNA sequence: TGCGCCAGCAGCTTGGACGGGGGACGCACAGATACGCAGTATTTT. This chain joins TRBV5-1 and TRBJ2-3; D is perhaps TRBD2 (6 bases). The CDR3 has 15 residues. The germline gives CDR1 SGHRS, CDR2 YFSETQ. Trimming removed 0 bases at V and 1 base at J, with 9 bases between.

The chain combines TRBV29-1 with TRBJ1-1; the match to TRBD1 covers 7 bases. This CDR3 is built from 14 residues. Germline V gives CDR1 SQVTM, CDR2 ANQGSEA. V gave up 2 bases and J gave up 1 base; unmatched junction bases: 4. The CDR3 loop is CSVEKRQGNTEAFF. The CDR3 bases are TGCAGCGTTGAAAAACGACAGGGGAACACTGAAGCTTTCTTT.

The rearrangement joins TRBV2 to TRBJ2-1, with unresolved D. The germline V gene encodes CDR1 SNHLY and CDR2 FYNNEI. V was shortened by 4 bases and J by 13 bases, with 5 bases between the two germline ends. The CDR3 totals 9 residues. The CDR3 bases are TGTGCCAGCAGTGCACCTCAGTTCTTC. Its translation: CASSAPQFF. The variable domain in full, with the rest retrieved from reference TRBV2 and TRBJ2-1, is EPEVTQTPSHQVTQMGQEVILRCVPISNHLYFYWYRQILGQKVEFLVSFYNNEISEKSEIFDDQFSVERPDGSNFTLKIRSTKLEDSAMYFCASSAPQFFGPGTRLTVL.

This chain joins TRBV30 and TRBJ1-6; D is perhaps TRBD1 (5 bases). The CDR3 runs 14 residues. Deletions cut 0 bases from V and 13 bases from J, with 16 bases between. Germline V gives CDR1 GTSNPN, CDR2 SVGIG (reference sequence). The CDR3 sequence: CAWSVRGTPTPLHF. CDR3 coding DNA: TGTGCCTGGAGTGTACGTGGGACCCCAACCCCCCTCCACTTT.

The rearrangement joins TRBV9 to TRBJ1-5; D may be TRBD1 (6 bases). The CDR3 is 15 residues long. Between the trimmed V and J ends, which lost 5 bases and 4 bases, there was a span of 16 bases. CDR1 and CDR2 (germline): SGDLS, YYNGEE. The CDR3 nucleotides are TGTGCCAGCAGTCAAACGGCAGGGGAAAATCAGCCCCAGCATTTT. Translating it yields CASSQTAGENQPQHF.

This clone has only a few counts. This chain uses TRBV9 with TRBJ2-5, with D tentatively TRBD1 (5 bases). Germline CDR1 SGDLS, CDR2 YYNGEE. The CDR3 length is 14 residues. Trimming shortened V by 0 bases and J by 5 bases, and 11 bases separated the two germline ends. Written as DNA, the CDR3 is TGTGCCAGCAGCGTAGATCAGGGCTGGGAGACCCAGTACTTC. It yields the protein CASSVDQGWETQYF. The full variable domain, with the rest looked up from reference TRBV9 and TRBJ2-5, is DSGVTQTPKHLITATGQRVTLRCSPRSGDLSVYWYQQSLDQGLQFLIQYYNGEERAKGNILERFSAQQFPDLHSELNLSSLELGDSALYFCASSVDQGWETQYFGPGTRLLVL.